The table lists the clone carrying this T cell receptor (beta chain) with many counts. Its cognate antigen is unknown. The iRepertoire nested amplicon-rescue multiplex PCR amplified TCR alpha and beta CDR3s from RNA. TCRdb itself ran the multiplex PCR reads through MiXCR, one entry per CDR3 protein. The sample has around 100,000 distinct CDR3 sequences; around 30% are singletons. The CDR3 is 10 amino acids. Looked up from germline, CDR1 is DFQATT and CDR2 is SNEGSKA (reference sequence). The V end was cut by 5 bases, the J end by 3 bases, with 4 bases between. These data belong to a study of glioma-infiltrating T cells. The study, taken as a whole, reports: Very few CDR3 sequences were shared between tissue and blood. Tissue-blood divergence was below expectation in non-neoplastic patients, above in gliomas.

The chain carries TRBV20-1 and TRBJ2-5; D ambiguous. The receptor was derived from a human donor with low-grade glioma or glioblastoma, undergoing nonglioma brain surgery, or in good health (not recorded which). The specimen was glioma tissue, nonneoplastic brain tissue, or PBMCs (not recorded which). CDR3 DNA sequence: TGCAGTGCTGCCGAAGAGACCCAGTACTTC. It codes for CSAAEETQYF.